The 28 T cell receptor beta chains in this list originate from one sample, sequenced in a study of shared clonotypes between healthy human individuals. Only in-frame clones appear in the TCRdb table, and some are missing; sequencing was by immunoSEQ multiplex PCR. The sample has 1 million to 1.3 million clones; 78% are singletons. Sequencing was done on a sample of memory CD4+ T cells from PBMCs. As for subset: CD45RA-negative fraction. The receptors were gathered from a man between 18 and 35 years old in good health. Some clones in this sample may be carry-over from other donors' samples.

This chain links TRBV30 with TRBJ2-1; 8 bases align to TRBD2. V lost 0 bases and J lost 15; bases outside the gene matches: 13. This CDR3 is 14 amino acids long. CDR1 is GTSNPN, CDR2 SVGIG, per germline (reference sequence). CDR3 in amino acids: CAWSVIRKAGGGFF. As DNA, the CDR3 is TGTGCCTGGAGTGTAATCCGGAAGGCGGGAGGAGGGTTCTTC.

CDR3 loop: CASSQEPSGRVADTQYF. The CDR3, as DNA: TGTGCCAGCAGCCAAGAGCCCAGCGGGAGAGTGGCAGATACGCAGTATTTT. The chain employs TRBV4-2 and TRBJ2-3; 8 bases agree with TRBD2. The CDR3 is made up of 17 amino acids. With V trimmed by 0 bases and J by 4 bases, 9 bases remained unmatched. Germline CDR1 reads LGHNA; CDR2 reads YNFKEQ.

This clone has only a few counts. The chain employs TRBV15 and TRBJ1-1, with TRBD1 as a possible D gene (6 bases). The length of the CDR3 is 15 residues. Germline V gene lookup returns CDR1 LNHNV and CDR2 YYDKDF (reference sequence). V was trimmed by 7 bases and J by 5 bases, leaving 20 bases between them. The CDR3 nucleotides are TGTGCCACCAACGGCCGGGACACGCGCGGGACTGAAGCTTTCTTT. It encodes CATNGRDTRGTEAFF.

The chain uses TRBV2 and TRBJ1-2; D gene unclear. Germline V gene lookup returns CDR1 SNHLY and CDR2 FYNNEI. CDR3 size: 13 residues. Trimming cost V 1 base and J 2 bases, with 5 bases left between them. The CDR3 coding sequence is TGTGCCAGCAGTGAAGTAGTCAACTATGGCTACACCTTC. Encoded protein: CASSEVVNYGYTF.

The chain uses TRBV6-4 and TRBJ2-2; the D is unclear. Germline V gives CDR1 MRHNA, CDR2 SNTAGT. The CDR3 length is 15 residues. Trimming shortened V by 6 bases and J by 6 bases, and 17 bases separated the two germline ends. The CDR3 spells CASRPQSQTPGELFF. The CDR3 coding sequence is TGTGCCAGCAGACCCCAGTCTCAGACCCCCGGGGAGCTGTTTTTT.

This chain uses TRBV7-2 with TRBJ2-3; D is undetermined. Per the germline V gene, CDR1 is SGHTA and CDR2 is FQGNSA. The CDR3 covers 15 residues. The V and J ends lost 9 bases and 3 bases respectively, with 19 bases between them. The CDR3 sequence: CASGSSSGRTDTQYF. The CDR3 region has the DNA TGTGCCAGTGGAAGTAGTAGTGGGCGGACAGATACGCAGTATTTT.

V and J are TRBV5-1 and TRBJ1-1; 8 nucleotides line up with TRBD1. CDR1 and CDR2 from the germline V gene are SGHRS and YFSETQ. This CDR3 has 16 residues. Trimming at V came to 0 bases and at J to 2 bases, leaving 6 bases not matched to a gene. CDR3 bases: TGCGCCAGCAGCTTGGTTCTGACAGGGGCTAACACTGAAGCTTTCTTT. The encoded protein is CASSLVLTGANTEAFF.

This clone was detected only a few times. The J gene is TRBJ1-5, the V gene TRBV7-2; maybe TRBD1 (5 bases). Trimming removed 5 bases from V and 7 bases from J, with 15 bases in between. The length of the CDR3 is 14 residues. From germline, CDR1 is SGHTA and CDR2 FQGNSA. This CDR3 is CASSADSGGQPQHF. The CDR3 region has the DNA TGTGCCAGCAGCGCCGACAGTGGGGGACAGCCCCAGCATTTT.

The chain is built from TRBV5-6 and TRBJ2-3; weak D call: TRBD2 (6 bases). This CDR3 spans 15 amino acids. The V gene lost 4 bases and the J gene lost 1 base, with 13 bases spanning the gap. Per germline, CDR1 SGHDT and CDR2 YYEEEE. DNA for the CDR3: TGTGCCAGCAGCCCTTTGCGGGGTCGCACAGATACGCAGTATTTT. This translates into CASSPLRGRTDTQYF.

The chain is built from TRBV7-3 and TRBJ2-3, with 7 nucleotides matching TRBD2. Germline V gives CDR1 SGHTA, CDR2 FQGTGA. Trimming took 4 bases from V and 9 from J; bases not matched to a gene: 4. This CDR3 region has 12 residues. CDR3 residues: CASSYGLGTQYF. The CDR3 DNA follows: TGTGCCAGCAGCTACGGACTAGGGACGCAGTATTTT.

This clone was picked up a small number of times. One base away lies a much larger clone, so this may be a sequencing read error. V gene TRBV11-2 combines with J gene TRBJ1-2, with TRBD1 matching over 8 bases. There are 14 residues in the CDR3. The germline V gene encodes CDR1 SGHAT and CDR2 FQNNGV. V shed 11 bases and J 1 base; nucleotides not matched to a gene: 9. The CDR3 loop is CAGRGTGGNYGYTF. The CDR3 nucleotides read TGTGCCGGCCGAGGGACAGGCGGTAACTATGGCTACACCTTC.

The CDR3 spells CSPARQGGETQYF. The CDR3 DNA sequence: TGCAGCCCCGCCCGCCAGGGAGGGGAGACCCAGTACTTC. The chain uses TRBV29-1 and TRBJ2-5; 7 bases agree with TRBD2. Unmatched junction bases numbered 11, after V lost 8 bases and J lost 5 bases. The CDR3 is 13 amino acids. CDR1 and CDR2 (germline): SQVTM, ANQGSEA. The variable domain in full, with the rest retrieved from reference TRBV29-1 and TRBJ2-5, is SAVISQKPSRDICQRGTSLTIQCQVDSQVTMMFWYRQQPGQSLTLIATANQGSEATYESGFVIDKFPISRPNLTFSTLTVSNMSPEDSSIYLCSPARQGGETQYFGPGTRLLVL.

The chain recombines TRBV6-5 with TRBJ2-5; 7 bases agree with TRBD2. CDR1 is MNHEY and CDR2 is SVGAGI in the germline V gene. V was clipped by 10 bases and J by 5 bases; unmatched bases: 13. The CDR3 is 14 residues long. CDR3 DNA sequence: TGTGCCACCGAACCCCCGGGAGGCGGGGAGACCCAGTACTTC. Amino acid sequence: CATEPPGGGETQYF.

This sequence joins TRBV28 and TRBJ1-1; D not certain. Looked up from germline, CDR1 is MDHEN and CDR2 is SYDVKM. CDR3 length equals 13 residues. V was trimmed by 3 bases and J by 1 base, leaving 6 bases between them. CDR3 coding DNA: TGTGCCAGCAGTTTGAGGACGAACACTGAAGCTTTCTTT. This codes for CASSLRTNTEAFF.

This sequence joins TRBV5-1 and TRBJ2-7, with D possibly TRBD1 on 5 matching bases. This CDR3 has 12 residues. From germline, CDR1 is SGHRS and CDR2 YFSETQ. Trimming removed 2 bases at V and 5 bases at J, with 8 bases between. The CDR3 spells CASSLGVDEQYF. The CDR3 DNA is TGCGCCAGCAGCTTAGGGGTCGACGAGCAGTACTTC.

This rearrangement joins TRBV5-1 to TRBJ2-1; D perhaps matches TRBD1 (6 bases). Trimming left V 9 bases short and J 5 bases short, with 18 bases between. Germline V gene data show CDR1 as SGHRS and CDR2 as YFSETQ. CDR3 length equals 14 residues. The CDR3 region has the DNA TGCGCCACTCGACAGGTCCCCCCTAACAATGAGCAGTTCTTC. Its protein product is CATRQVPPNNEQFF.

The gene calls are TRBV29-1 and TRBJ1-1, with D tentatively TRBD1 (5 bases). The V end lost 8 bases, the J end lost 3 bases, and 10 bases lay between the germline ends. The CDR3 extends over 11 amino acids. Germline-derived CDR1 and CDR2 are SQVTM and ANQGSEA. CDR3 residues: CSYGRDTEAFF. DNA of the CDR3: TGCAGCTATGGCAGGGACACTGAAGCTTTCTTT.

This rearrangement joins TRBV28 to TRBJ2-7; TRBD1 might be the D (8 bases). Trimming cost V 6 bases and J 3 bases, with 18 bases left between them. This CDR3 is 15 amino acids long. Germline V gene data show CDR1 as MDHEN and CDR2 as SYDVKM. The DNA for the CDR3 is TGTGCCAGCAGCCTGACAGGGGAGGGTTACTACGAGCAGTACTTC. Protein: CASSLTGEGYYEQYF.

V is TRBV28 and J is TRBJ2-1; D may be TRBD2 (6 bases). This CDR3 spans 14 amino acids. CDR1 is MDHEN and CDR2 is SYDVKM in the germline V gene. The V gene lost 8 bases and the J gene lost 7 bases, with 18 bases spanning the gap. This CDR3 is CASLSRLAWNEQFF. CDR3 coding DNA: TGTGCCAGCCTCTCTCGGCTAGCGTGGAATGAGCAGTTCTTC.

V is TRBV7-9 and J is TRBJ1-1; 7 bases line up with TRBD1. CDR1 and CDR2 (germline): SEHNR, FQNEAQ (reference sequence). With V trimmed by 4 bases and J by 3 bases, 8 bases remained unmatched. The CDR3 spans 15 residues. The CDR3 sequence: CASSSNRGRDTEAFF. CDR3 in DNA: TGTGCCAGCAGCTCCAACAGGGGCCGGGACACTGAAGCTTTCTTT.

The chain employs TRBV28 and TRBJ2-2, with 7 bases fitting TRBD1. The CDR3 runs 15 residues. Trimming cost V 4 bases and J 3 bases; bases outside gene matches: 5. CDR1 is MDHEN, CDR2 SYDVKM, per germline. CDR3 bases: TGTGCCAGCAGTTCTGGTGGGACAGACACCGGGGAGCTGTTTTTT. The encoded protein is CASSSGGTDTGELFF.

This clone was seen once. This sample includes further DNA sequences coding for the same CDR3. The chain uses TRBV5-1 and TRBJ1-4; D not certain. Trimming stripped 1 base from V and 7 bases from J, with 5 bases between. Germline CDR1 SGHRS, CDR2 YFSETQ. This CDR3 is 12 amino acids long. This CDR3 reads CASSLRGEKLFF. The CDR3 DNA reads as TGCGCCAGCAGCTTGCGGGGTGAAAAACTGTTTTTT.

The chain is built from TRBV5-1 and TRBJ2-7; 10 nucleotides agree with TRBD2. The CDR3 sequence is 16 residues long. The V gene end was trimmed by 4 bases and the J gene end by 2 bases; junction bases not matched to a gene: 9. Per the germline V gene, CDR1 is SGHRS and CDR2 is YFSETQ. CDR3 DNA sequence: TGCGCCAGCAGCCCTGGACCTAGCGGGAGTACCTACGAGCAGTACTTC. Its translation is CASSPGPSGSTYEQYF. Full variable domain (outside the CDR3, taken from reference TRBV5-1 and TRBJ2-7): KAGVTQTPRYLIKTRGQQVTLSCSPISGHRSVSWYQQTPGQGLQFLFEYFSETQRNKGNFPGRFSGRQFSNSRSEMNVSTLELGDSALYLCASSPGPSGSTYEQYFGPGTRLTVT.

Comment on this clone: A far larger clone is just one base off, so this is likely a read error. The CDR3 DNA sequence: TGTGCCAGCAGGAGGTACACTGAAGCTTTCTTT. Amino acids: CASRRYTEAFF. The chain has TRBV28 and TRBJ1-1; D call uncertain. CDR1 is MDHEN and CDR2 is SYDVKM in the germline V gene. The germline V and J ends were trimmed by 6 bases and 3 bases, with 5 bases remaining between them. CDR3 length: 11 amino acids. Full variable domain (remainder filled in from reference TRBV28 and TRBJ1-1): DVKVTQSSRYLVKRTGEKVFLECVQDMDHENMFWYRQDPGLGLRLIYFSYDVKMKEKGDIPEGYSVSREKKERFSLILESASTNQTSMYLCASRRYTEAFFGQGTRLTVV.

The chain couples TRBV9 to TRBJ1-4; unclear D gene. The CDR3 contains 13 residues. Germline-derived CDR1 and CDR2 are SGDLS and YYNGEE. Trimming took off 1 base at V and 5 bases at J, with 6 bases between the two ends. The CDR3 sequence is CASSVRLNEKLFF. DNA for the CDR3: TGTGCCAGCAGCGTACGTCTCAATGAAAAACTGTTTTTT.

This clone has just a few counts. The genes are TRBV18 and TRBJ2-2; D is unclear. The CDR3 consists of 14 residues. The germline V gene has CDR1 KGHSH and CDR2 LQKENI. The germline V and J ends were trimmed by 2 bases and 1 base, with 5 bases remaining between them. The CDR3 DNA sequence: TGTGCCAGCTCACCATCCATGAACACCGGGGAGCTGTTTTTT. The encoded protein is CASSPSMNTGELFF.

V is TRBV6-6 and J is TRBJ2-5; 7 bases agree with TRBD1. Germline V gene data show CDR1 as MNHNY and CDR2 as SVGAGI (reference sequence). V was clipped by 5 bases and J by 5 bases; unmatched bases: 11. The CDR3 runs to 15 residues. CDR3: CASSPRGILGETQYF. CDR3 sequence (DNA): TGTGCCAGCAGTCCCAGGGGGATATTGGGGGAGACCCAGTACTTC.

This chain uses TRBV7-7 with TRBJ2-5; 8 nucleotides agree with TRBD1. The CDR3 extends over 13 amino acids. Germline values: CDR1 SSHAT, CDR2 FNYEAQ (reference sequence). With 5 bases clipped from V and 4 bases from J, the junction kept 3 bases outside the gene matches. This chain's CDR3 is CASSMGTGETQYF. CDR3 DNA: TGTGCCAGCAGCATGGGGACAGGAGAGACCCAGTACTTC.